This passage covers 20 T cell receptor beta chains from one sample sequenced in a study of blood T cells in healthy people across ages. A J-beta primer mix and a sample-barcoded 5' primer were used in a second PCR of about 7 to 12 cycles. MiXCR, applied by TCRdb to the 5' RACE reads, yields one record per CDR3 protein. In the table there are over a million distinct CDR3 sequences, 35% to 45% of which are singletons. The sample was blood. All receptors come from a woman aged 18-30 years in good health.

This clonotype was observed a handful of times. The J gene is TRBJ2-7, the V gene TRBV20-1; D is possibly TRBD2 (6 bases). CDR1 and CDR2 (germline): DFQATT, SNEGSKA (reference sequence). This CDR3 contains 14 residues. Trimming pared 0 bases from V and 4 bases from J, leaving 13 bases between. The DNA of the CDR3 is TGCAGTGCTAGAGATGGAGGGTCAGTGTACGAGCAGTACTTC. It yields the protein CSARDGGSVYEQYF.

The J gene is TRBJ2-5, the V gene TRBV29-1, with TRBD2 identical over 7 bases. V lost 2 bases and J lost 7; bases outside the gene matches: 7. Germline lookup yields CDR1 SQVTM and CDR2 ANQGSEA. CDR3 size: 13 residues. The CDR3 reads CSVERGGQGTQYF. The CDR3 nucleotides read TGCAGCGTTGAACGGGGAGGGCAGGGGACCCAGTACTTC.

This clonotype was counted once. The V and J genes are TRBV12-3 or TRBV12-4 and TRBJ2-5, with TRBD2 identical over 10 bases. After removal of 0 bases from V and 4 bases from J, the junction contained 5 bases not matched to a gene. The CDR3 is made up of 16 amino acids. CDR3 DNA sequence: TGTGCCAGCAGTTTAGCGCCTAGCGGGAGTGGAGAGACCCAGTACTTC. Amino acids: CASSLAPSGSGETQYF.

The chain uses TRBV20-1 and TRBJ1-1, with a weak D call TRBD1 (5 bases). Per the germline V gene, CDR1 is DFQATT and CDR2 is SNEGSKA (reference sequence). The CDR3 is 14 amino acids. V dropped 0 bases and J dropped 8 bases, with 16 bases sitting between them. In DNA, the CDR3 is TGCAGTGCTAGAGATACTCGACGGGGCAAGGAAGCTTTCTTT. Encoded protein: CSARDTRRGKEAFF.

This clonotype was seen a few times. The rearrangement joins TRBV5-1 to TRBJ2-1, with 11 bases identical to TRBD2. The germline gives CDR1 SGHRS, CDR2 YFSETQ. The CDR3 spans 17 residues. V trimming: 4 bases; J trimming: 7 bases; junction bases outside the gene matches: 13. CDR3 bases: TGCGCCAGCAGCCCAGAAGACTTTAGCGGGGGGGCAAATGAGCAGTTCTTC. Its protein is CASSPEDFSGGANEQFF.

The chain uses TRBV12-3 or TRBV12-4 and TRBJ2-1, with 7 bases fitting TRBD1. Trimming at V came to 4 bases and at J to 5 bases, leaving 8 bases not matched to a gene. The CDR3 is made up of 15 amino acids. The CDR3 protein is CASSSPGQLNNEQFF. The DNA of the CDR3 is TGTGCCAGCAGTTCTCCGGGACAGCTAAACAATGAGCAGTTCTTC.

This clonotype was seen a handful of times. This chain joins TRBV6-5 and TRBJ2-7, with D possibly being TRBD1 or TRBD2 (5 bases each). Germline values: CDR1 MNHEY, CDR2 SVGAGI. Trimming removed 5 bases at V and 3 bases at J, with 17 bases between. The CDR3 is 15 residues long. CDR3 coding DNA: TGTGCCAGCAGTAGGGGAGACACCCGTTACTACGAGCAGTACTTC. Its protein product is CASSRGDTRYYEQYF.

This clonotype has only a few counts. The chain combines TRBV12-3 or TRBV12-4 with TRBJ1-6; D is unresolved. Between the trimmed V and J ends, which lost 7 bases and 0 bases, there was a span of 4 bases. The CDR3 length is 13 residues. DNA for the CDR3: TGTGCCAGCAAGAGCTCCTATAATTCACCCCTCCACTTT. This codes for CASKSSYNSPLHF.

In this sample, this clonotype turned up a few times. The chain recombines TRBV6-5 with TRBJ2-1; 8 bases are shared with TRBD2. The V segment lost 6 bases and the J segment 8 bases; nucleotides outside the gene matches: 15. The CDR3 has 16 residues. Germline V CDR1 and CDR2: MNHEY, SVGAGI. The CDR3 DNA reads as TGTGCCAGCAGACATTCCGGGACTAGTGTCATCGATGAGCAGTTCTTC. Protein sequence: CASRHSGTSVIDEQFF.

This clonotype has only a few counts. The rearrangement uses TRBV20-1 and TRBJ2-5; TRBD1 is a possible D gene (7 bases). The germline gives CDR1 DFQATT, CDR2 SNEGSKA (reference sequence). The CDR3 contains 17 residues. V was trimmed by 3 bases and J by 5 bases, leaving 25 bases between them. The chain's CDR3 is CSASLLTSITGEETQYF. The DNA of the CDR3 is TGCAGTGCTAGCCTTCTAACTAGCATCACAGGGGAGGAGACCCAGTACTTC.

Regarding this clonotype: The junction shows a germline mismatch at one end, possibly a read error. This chain connects TRBV27 to TRBJ1-1; D unclear. CDR3 length: 14 amino acids. CDR1 MNHEY and CDR2 SMNVEV come from the germline V gene (reference sequence). As DNA, the CDR3 is TGTGCCAGCAGTGTATCGATCATGGCAGAAGAAGCTTTCTTT. Translated, it gives CASSVSIMAEEAFF.

V and J are TRBV11-2 and TRBJ2-7; 7 bases map to TRBD1. J was trimmed by 3 bases and V by 5 bases; bases with no gene match: 7. Germline-derived CDR1 and CDR2 are SGHAT and FQNNGV. CDR3 length: 14 residues. For the CDR3, the DNA is TGTGCCAGCAGCCAAACAGGGGAATTCTACGAGCAGTACTTC. Amino acid sequence: CASSQTGEFYEQYF.

This clonotype was detected a few times. The genes are TRBV4-1 and TRBJ2-1, with D tentatively TRBD2 (8 bases). With 2 bases removed from V and 9 bases from J, the gap between germline ends came to 14 bases. Germline V gives CDR1 MGHRA, CDR2 YSYEKL. This CDR3 spans 14 amino acids. The CDR3 DNA follows: TGCGCCAGCAGCCAAATACGGGAGGGGGCTGAGCAGTTCTTC. It translates to CASSQIREGAEQFF.

This rearrangement joins TRBV28 to TRBJ2-1, with TRBD1 identical over 7 bases. The CDR3 consists of 15 residues. Germline CDR1 reads MDHEN; CDR2 reads SYDVKM. With V trimmed by 4 bases and J by 9 bases, 12 bases remained unmatched. The CDR3 is CASSSTGTVKGEQFF. The DNA for the CDR3 is TGTGCCAGCAGTTCCACCGGGACAGTAAAGGGTGAGCAGTTCTTC.

The chain recombines TRBV28 with TRBJ1-5; 8 bases map to TRBD1. The CDR3 loop spans 15 amino acids. In germline, CDR1 is MDHEN, CDR2 SYDVKM. V trimming: 6 bases; J trimming: 6 bases; junction bases outside the gene matches: 10. CDR3 sequence: CASSPGQGISQPQHF. Here the CDR3 DNA reads TGTGCCAGCAGCCCCGGACAGGGTATAAGTCAGCCCCAGCATTTT.

This clonotype was detected a few times. The chain joins TRBV6-5 to TRBJ1-2, with TRBD1 matching over 7 bases. The junction had 14 bases not matched to a gene; V was cut back by 5 bases and J by 5 bases. This CDR3 contains 16 residues. CDR1 MNHEY and CDR2 SVGAGI come from the germline V gene. The CDR3 nucleotides read TGTGCCAGCAGTCCCCGGGACAGCCGAAAGGGGTATGGCTACACCTTC. Protein: CASSPRDSRKGYGYTF.

This clonotype has just one count. The junction departs from germline at one end; a sequencing error may be responsible. The V gene is TRBV5-5, the J gene TRBJ2-7; 8 bases line up with TRBD1. Germline values: CDR1 SGHKS, CDR2 YYEKEE (reference sequence). CDR3 length: 14 amino acids. This chain's CDR3 is CASSRTGSSYERYF. As DNA, the CDR3 is TGTGCCAGCAGCAGGACAGGGTCTAGTTACGAGCGGTACTTC.

The rearrangement joins TRBV9 to TRBJ2-1; 7 bases line up with TRBD2. Per the germline V gene, CDR1 is SGDLS and CDR2 is YYNGEE. The trim removed 4 bases at V and 5 bases at J, leaving 9 bases unmatched. This CDR3 is 15 amino acids long. The CDR3 protein is CASSLSGESNNEQFF. The CDR3 DNA follows: TGTGCCAGCAGCTTAAGCGGGGAATCAAACAATGAGCAGTTCTTC.

On this clonotype itself: Sequence at one end of the junction differs from germline and may be a read error. The chain uses TRBV5-1 and TRBJ2-2; D might be TRBD1 or TRBD2, each matching 6 bases. CDR3 size: 12 residues. Germline CDR1 and CDR2: SGHRS and YFSETQ. CDR3 DNA: TGCGCCAGCACCTACCTTGAGGGGGGGCTGTTTTTT. Amino acid sequence: CASTYLEGGLFF.

V gene TRBV10-3 combines with J gene TRBJ1-1, with 8 bases that match TRBD1. Germline V gene data show CDR1 as ENHRY and CDR2 as SYGVKD. With V trimmed by 6 bases and J by 4 bases, 4 bases remained unmatched. The CDR3 contains 13 residues. In DNA form, the CDR3 reads TGTGCCATCAGGGACAGGGACAGCACTGAAGCTTTCTTT. It yields the protein CAIRDRDSTEAFF.